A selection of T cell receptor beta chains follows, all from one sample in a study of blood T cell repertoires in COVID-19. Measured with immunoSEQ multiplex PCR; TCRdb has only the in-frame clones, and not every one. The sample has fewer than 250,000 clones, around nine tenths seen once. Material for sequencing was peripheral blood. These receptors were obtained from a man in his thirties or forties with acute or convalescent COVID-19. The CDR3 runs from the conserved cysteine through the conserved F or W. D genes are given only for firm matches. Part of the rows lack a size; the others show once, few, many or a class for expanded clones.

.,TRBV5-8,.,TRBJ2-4,TGTGCCAGCAGCCGGGACACAAACATTCAGTACTTC,CASSRDTNIQYF
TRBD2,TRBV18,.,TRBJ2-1,TGTGCCAGCTCACCTACGACTAGCGGAATATACAATGAGCAGTTCTTC,CASSPTTSGIYNEQFF
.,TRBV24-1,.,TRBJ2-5,TGTGCCACCAGTGATTTCCGGGGGACGGGACAAGAGACCCAGTACTTC,CATSDFRGTGQETQYF
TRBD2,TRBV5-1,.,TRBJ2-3,TGCGCCAGCAGCTTGTCGGGGGGGTATGGAGATACGCAGTATTTT,CASSLSGGYGDTQYF
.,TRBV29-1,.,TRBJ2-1,TGCAGCGCCGTCCTGGACTATGGGCTTGAGCAGTTCTTC,CSAVLDYGLEQFF
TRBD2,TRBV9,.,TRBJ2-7,TGTGCCAGCAGCACAGTAGCGGGATACTTGGGCGAGCAGTACTTC,CASSTVAGYLGEQYF
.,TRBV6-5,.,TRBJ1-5,TGTGCCAGCGCTGGACAATCGAGCAATCAGCCCCAGCATTTT,CASAGQSSNQPQHF
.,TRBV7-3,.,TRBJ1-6,TGTGCCAGCAGCTTAACGGGGACACCGGATAATTCACCCCTCCACTTT,CASSLTGTPDNSPLHF
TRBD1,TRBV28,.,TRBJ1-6,TGTGCCAGCAGTATGTACAGGGGGCAGACCCTCCACTTT,CASSMYRGQTLHF
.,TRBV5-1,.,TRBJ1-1,TGCGCCAGCAGCTCGCACAGGGTGGGTGACACTGAAGCTTTCTTT,CASSSHRVGDTEAFF
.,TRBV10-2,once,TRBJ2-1,TGCGCCAGCACCTCGAGACAACGCCCATATGAGCAGTTCTTC,CASTSRQRPYEQFF
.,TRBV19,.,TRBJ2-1,TGTGCCAGTAGTTCTCAACAGGGCATTGAGCAGTTCTTC,CASSSQQGIEQFF
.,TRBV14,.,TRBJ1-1,TGTGCCAGCAGCCCCTCCGGACTTTTGAACACTGAAGCTTTCTTT,CASSPSGLLNTEAFF
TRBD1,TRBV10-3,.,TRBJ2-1,TGTGCCGTAGACAGGGGCTACAATGAGCAGTTCTTC,CAVDRGYNEQFF
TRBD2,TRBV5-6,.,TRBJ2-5,TGTGCCAGCAGCTTCCGACTAGCGGGGGTTTTTCAAGAGACCCAGTACTTC,CASSFRLAGVFQETQYF
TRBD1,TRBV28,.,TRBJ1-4,TGTGCCAGCAGTTCCTGGACAGGAGGTGAAAAACTGTTTTTT,CASSSWTGGEKLFF
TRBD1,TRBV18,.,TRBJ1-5,TGTGCCAGCTCACCGAGGCAGGGGGCGCAGCCCCAGCATTTT,CASSPRQGAQPQHF
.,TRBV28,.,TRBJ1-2,TGTGCCAGCAGTTTATCCCCCCGCAGGGCAGACTATGGCTACACCTTC,CASSLSPRRADYGYTF
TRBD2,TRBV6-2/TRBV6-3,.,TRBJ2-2,TGTGCCAGCAGTTCGGGAGTAGCGGGACTCATTCGGGCGGGGGAGCTGTTTTTT,CASSSGVAGLIRAGELFF
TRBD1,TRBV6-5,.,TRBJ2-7,TGTGCCAGCAGTTATGGCCCCGGACAGGGCTACGAGCAGTACTTC,CASSYGPGQGYEQYF
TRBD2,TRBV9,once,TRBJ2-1,TGTGCCAGCGGCACCGGGACTACCAATTTTGGCTCCTACAATGAGCAGTTCTTC,CASGTGTTNFGSYNEQFF
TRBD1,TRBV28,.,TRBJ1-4,TGTGCCAGCAGTTCACGGATGGGACAGAGAAATGAAAAACTGTTTTTT,CASSSRMGQRNEKLFF
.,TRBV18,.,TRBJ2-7,TGTGCCAGCTCACCCTCCTCCTACGAGCAGTACTTC,CASSPSSYEQYF
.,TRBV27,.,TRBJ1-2,TGTGCCAGCAGCCTTGCAGGACAGAATGGCTACACCTTC,CASSLAGQNGYTF
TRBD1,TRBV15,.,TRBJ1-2,TGTGCCACCAGCAGTTCCAAGACAGGGGTAGAGGGCTACACCTTC,CATSSSKTGVEGYTF
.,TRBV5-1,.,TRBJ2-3,TGCGCCAGCAGCTTAGGGGAACCCTCCACAGATACGCAGTATTTT,CASSLGEPSTDTQYF
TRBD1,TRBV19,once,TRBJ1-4,TGTGCCAGTAGTCTGTACGGCAGGGACAGTGAAAAACTGTTTTTT,CASSLYGRDSEKLFF
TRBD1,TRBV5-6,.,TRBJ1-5,TGTGCCAGCAGCTTTTCCGGGACAGGGGTAGATCAGCCCCAGCATTTT,CASSFSGTGVDQPQHF
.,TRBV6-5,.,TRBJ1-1,TGTGCCAGCAGTTACGGGGCCCGGGTGAACACTGAAGCTTTCTTT,CASSYGARVNTEAFF
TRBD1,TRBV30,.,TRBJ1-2,TGTGCCTGGGGGGACAGGTTGGTTGGCTACACCTTC,CAWGDRLVGYTF
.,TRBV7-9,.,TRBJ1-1,TGTGCCAGCAGCCTAACAGGCGTGAACACTGAAGCTTTCTTT,CASSLTGVNTEAFF
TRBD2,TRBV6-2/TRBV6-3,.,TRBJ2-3,TGTGCCAGCAGTAGTAGCGGGGGTATGGATACGCAGTATTTT,CASSSSGGMDTQYF
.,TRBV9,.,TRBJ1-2,TGTGCCAGCAGCGGCACAGGGCACTATGGCTACACCTTC,CASSGTGHYGYTF
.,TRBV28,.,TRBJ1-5,TGTGCCAGCTTAATGGGGGGGTTTGGAAAGCCCCAGCATTTT,CASLMGGFGKPQHF
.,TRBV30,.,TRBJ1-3,TGTGCCTGGAGACCGGACACCGTCTCTGGAAACACCATATATTTT,CAWRPDTVSGNTIYF
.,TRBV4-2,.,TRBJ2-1,TGTGCCAGCAGCCAAGATTGGGACTCTAGCTCCTACAATGAGCAGTTCTTC,CASSQDWDSSSYNEQFF
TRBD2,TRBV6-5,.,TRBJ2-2,TGTGCCAGTTCTTTTACTAGCGGCGGGGAGCTGTTTTTT,CASSFTSGGELFF
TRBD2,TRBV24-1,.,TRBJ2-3,TGTGCCACCAGTAGTTCCGGGAGGCACACAGATACGCAGTATTTT,CATSSSGRHTDTQYF
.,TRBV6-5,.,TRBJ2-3,TGTGCCAGCAGTACACAGTCCGCAGATACGCAGTATTTT,CASSTQSADTQYF
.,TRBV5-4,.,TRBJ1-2,TGTGCCAGCGGCACCGGTCTGGAGGGGGGGTCTGCCACCTTC,CASGTGLEGGSATF
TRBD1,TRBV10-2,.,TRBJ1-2,TGCGCCAGCAGTGAGGACCCACAGGGGACCTATGGCTACACCTTC,CASSEDPQGTYGYTF
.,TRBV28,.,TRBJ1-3,TGTGCCAGCAGTGCGGGGCCGGGAGGAAACACCATATATTTT,CASSAGPGGNTIYF
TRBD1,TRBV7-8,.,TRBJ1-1,TGTGCCAGCAGCTCCGACAGGGGCCGGCAAGCTTTCTTT,CASSSDRGRQAFF
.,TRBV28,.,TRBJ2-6,TGTGCCAGCAGTTCCCTCGCGGCATCTGGGGCCAACGTCCTGACTTTC,CASSSLAASGANVLTF
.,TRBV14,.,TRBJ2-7,TGTGCCAGCAGCCAACGGGGTCATTACGAGCAGTACTTC,CASSQRGHYEQYF
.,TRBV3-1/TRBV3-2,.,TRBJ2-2,TGTGCCAGCAGCCCCCTCCGCACCGGGGAGCTGTTTTTT,CASSPLRTGELFF
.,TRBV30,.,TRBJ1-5,TGTGCCTGGGGGGACACTAATCAGCCCCAGCATTTT,CAWGDTNQPQHF
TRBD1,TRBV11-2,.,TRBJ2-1,TGTGCCAGCAGCTTAGGGGGGACAGGGGCCCTAAGTGAGCAGTTCTTC,CASSLGGTGALSEQFF
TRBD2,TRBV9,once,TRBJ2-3,TGTGCCAGCAGCGATGTAAGCGGGACGAGCACAGATACGCAGTATTTT,CASSDVSGTSTDTQYF
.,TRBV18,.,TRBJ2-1,TGTGCCAGCTCATCCCAGAAGTATGAGCAGTTCTTC,CASSSQKYEQFF